This T cell receptor (beta chain) derives from a study of cytomegalovirus exposure and HLA in healthy donors. Study observations and caveats: Among the most significant clusters, several appeared linked to common viral pathogens in a later analysis.

The PCR had 60 Vbeta and 13 Jbeta primers. Clones were read by immunoSEQ multiplex PCR, and TCRdb kept only the in-frame ones, dropping some. The table lists some 210,000 clones, 85% to 90% of them singletons. Deletions cut 5 bases from V and 0 bases from J, with 18 bases between. The germline V gene has CDR1 SGHAT and CDR2 FQDESV (reference sequence). The CDR3 totals 17 residues. With regard to this clone: Its antigen is as yet unknown.

V usage is TRBV11-1 and J usage is TRBJ2-3; D might be TRBD1 (6 bases). The receptor's source is a man aged 25-45 years in good health and CMV-seronegative. The sample comprised PBMCs. CDR3 residues: CASSSTGGSSSTDTQYF. The CDR3, as DNA: TGTGCCAGCAGCAGCACTGGGGGCAGCTCTAGCACAGATACGCAGTATTTT.